Following are 7 T cell receptor beta chains from one sample sequenced in a study of beta chain features in type 1 diabetes. Sequenced material consisted of expressed TCRB transcripts (all of the isolated RNA was reverse transcribed). Repertoires were generated with immunoSEQ multiplex PCR, while TCRdb's copy carries only in-frame clones and drops some. The sample contains 450,000 to 550,000 clones, 30% of which appear only once. The sample taken for sequencing was naive CD4+ T cells from blood. The receptors originated from a man younger than 35 in good health.

The chain recombines TRBV27 with TRBJ2-6; unclear D gene. This CDR3 contains 16 residues. CDR1 and CDR2 (germline): MNHEY, SMNVEV (reference sequence). The V and J ends lost 4 bases and 4 bases respectively, with 14 bases between them. The CDR3 spells CASSSHTFLGANVLTF. The CDR3 nucleotides read TGTGCCAGCAGTTCCCACACTTTTCTCGGGGCCAACGTCCTGACTTTC.

The genes are TRBV25-1 and TRBJ1-2; the match to TRBD1 covers 7 bases. Germline assignment: CDR1 MGHDK and CDR2 SYGVNS. This CDR3 is 13 amino acids long. V lost 8 bases and J lost 6; bases outside the gene matches: 9. DNA of the CDR3: TGTGCCAGCGCGTTGACAGGGAGGCATGGCTACACCTTC. It codes for CASALTGRHGYTF.

V gene TRBV7-9 combines with J gene TRBJ2-3, with a weak D call TRBD1 (5 bases). The CDR3 is 11 amino acids. Germline V gene data show CDR1 as SEHNR and CDR2 as FQNEAQ (reference sequence). The CDR3: CALQGPDTQYF. The CDR3 nucleotides are TGTGCTCTCCAGGGCCCAGATACGCAGTATTTT.

This rearrangement joins TRBV29-1 to TRBJ2-2; the match to TRBD2 covers 12 bases. The CDR3 consists of 13 residues. Unmatched junction bases numbered 2, after V lost 7 bases and J lost 5 bases. The V gene's germline CDR1 is SQVTM and CDR2 ANQGSEA. The chain's CDR3 is CSGTSGNTGELFF. DNA of the CDR3: TGCAGCGGGACTAGCGGGAATACCGGGGAGCTGTTTTTT.

This chain connects TRBV27 to TRBJ2-1; D may be TRBD2 (6 bases). The germline V and J ends were trimmed by 6 bases and 0 bases, with 12 bases remaining between them. From germline, CDR1 is MNHEY and CDR2 SMNVEV (reference sequence). CDR3 length: 15 amino acids. The CDR3 region is CASRRDFSSYNEQFF. Here the CDR3 DNA reads TGTGCCAGCAGGCGGGACTTCAGCTCCTACAATGAGCAGTTCTTC.

This clone was picked up a small number of times. This chain connects TRBV28 to TRBJ2-7; D might be TRBD1 or TRBD2, each matching 5 bases. The CDR3 covers 16 residues. The germline V and J ends were trimmed by 5 bases and 2 bases, with 19 bases remaining between them. The germline gives CDR1 MDHEN, CDR2 SYDVKM. CDR3 in DNA: TGTGCCAGCAGTCCCCTCGGGGTAGCAGGGACCTACGAGCAGTACTTC. Translating it yields CASSPLGVAGTYEQYF.

This sequence joins TRBV30 and TRBJ1-1; no definite D call. Germline CDR1 is GTSNPN and CDR2 is SVGIG (reference sequence). V lost 7 bases and J 4 bases, leaving 10 bases between the germline ends. The CDR3 contains 11 residues. The CDR3 DNA follows: TGTGCCTCCGGGCGGGGCACTGAAGCTTTCTTT. Translated, it gives CASGRGTEAFF.